A single sample is the source of the 3 T cell receptor beta chains below, sequenced in a study of OX40 agonist ivuxolimab in advanced cancers. Here immunoSEQ multiplex PCR was the method, and the copy in TCRdb shows in-frame clones only, minus some. This table holds roughly 110,000 clones, about 91% found once. The sample was CD4+ or CD8+ T cells sorted from blood, taken in a trial of the OX40 agonist ivuxolimab. Receptors were obtained from an adult with an advanced solid tumor such as melanoma, head and neck, liver or kidney cancer.

This sequence joins TRBV30 and TRBJ1-4; possibly TRBD1 for D (6 bases). V was cut by 2 bases and J by 3 bases, with 22 bases left in between. Germline loops: CDR1 GTSNPN, CDR2 SVGIG (reference sequence). CDR3 length equals 18 residues. The CDR3 protein is CAWSTQRGGAEANEKLFF. The DNA of the CDR3 is TGTGCCTGGAGTACCCAAAGGGGGGGGGCCGAAGCTAATGAAAAACTGTTTTTT.

This chain uses TRBV5-4 with TRBJ1-2, with D possibly TRBD1 on 5 matching bases. Germline V gene sequence: CDR1 SGHNT, CDR2 YYREEE (reference sequence). CDR3 length equals 12 residues. V lost 3 bases to trimming and J lost 4 bases, with 7 bases between them. CDR3 region: CASSSDSYGYTF. In nucleotides, the CDR3 is TGTGCCAGCAGCTCTGACAGCTATGGCTACACCTTC.

CDR3 region: CASSFPSHYEQYF. CDR3 coding DNA: TGTGCCAGCAGCTTCCCTTCACACTACGAGCAGTACTTC. The V and J genes are TRBV7-9 and TRBJ2-7; no clear D gene. From germline, CDR1 is SEHNR and CDR2 FQNEAQ (reference sequence). This CDR3 comprises 13 residues. The germline V and J ends were trimmed by 3 bases and 3 bases, with 9 bases remaining between them.